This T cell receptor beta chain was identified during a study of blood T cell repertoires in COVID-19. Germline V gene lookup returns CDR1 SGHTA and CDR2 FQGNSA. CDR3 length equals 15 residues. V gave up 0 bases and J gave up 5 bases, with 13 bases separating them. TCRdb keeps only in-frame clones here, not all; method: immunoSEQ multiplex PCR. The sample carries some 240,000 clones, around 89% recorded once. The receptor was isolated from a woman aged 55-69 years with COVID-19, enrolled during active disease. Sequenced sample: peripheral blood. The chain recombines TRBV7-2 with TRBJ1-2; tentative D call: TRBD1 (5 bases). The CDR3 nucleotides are TGTGCCAGCAGCTTAGCTCCGGGACTGCTTTATGGCTACACCTTC. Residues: CASSLAPGLLYGYTF.